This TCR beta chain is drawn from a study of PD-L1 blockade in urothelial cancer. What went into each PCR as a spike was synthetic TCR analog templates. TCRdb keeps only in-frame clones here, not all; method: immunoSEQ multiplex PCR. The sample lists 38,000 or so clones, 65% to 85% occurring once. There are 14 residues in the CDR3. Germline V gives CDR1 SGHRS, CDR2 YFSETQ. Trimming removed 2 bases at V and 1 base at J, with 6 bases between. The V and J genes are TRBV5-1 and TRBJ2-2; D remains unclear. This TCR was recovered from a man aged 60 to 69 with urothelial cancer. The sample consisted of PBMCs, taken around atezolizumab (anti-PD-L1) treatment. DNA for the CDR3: TGCGCCAGCAGCTTCTTTCTGAACACCGGGGAGCTGTTTTTT. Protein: CASSFFLNTGELFF.